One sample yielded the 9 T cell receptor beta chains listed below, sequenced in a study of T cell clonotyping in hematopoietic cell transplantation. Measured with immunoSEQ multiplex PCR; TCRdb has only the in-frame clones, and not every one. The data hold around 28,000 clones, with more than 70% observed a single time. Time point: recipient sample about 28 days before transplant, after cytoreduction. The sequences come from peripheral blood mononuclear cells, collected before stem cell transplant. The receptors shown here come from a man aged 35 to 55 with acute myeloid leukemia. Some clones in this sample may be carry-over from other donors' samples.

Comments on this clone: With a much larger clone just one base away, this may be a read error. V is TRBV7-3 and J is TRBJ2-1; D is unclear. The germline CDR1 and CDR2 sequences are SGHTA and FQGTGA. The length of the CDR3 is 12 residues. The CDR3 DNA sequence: TGTGCCAGCAGCTACGGTAACAATGGGCAGTTCTTC. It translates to CASSYGNNGQFF. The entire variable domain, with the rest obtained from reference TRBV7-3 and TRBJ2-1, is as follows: GAGVSQTPSNKVTEKGKYVELRCDPISGHTALYWYRQSLGQGPEFLIYFQGTGAADDSGLPNDRFFAVRPEGSVSTLKIQRTERGDSAVYLCASSYGNNGQFFGPGTRLTVL.

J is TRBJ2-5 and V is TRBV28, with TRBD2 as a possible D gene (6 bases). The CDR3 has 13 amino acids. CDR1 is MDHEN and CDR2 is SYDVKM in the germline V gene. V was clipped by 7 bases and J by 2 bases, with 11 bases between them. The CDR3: CASTPGVQETQYF. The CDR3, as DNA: TGTGCCAGCACCCCGGGAGTACAAGAGACCCAGTACTTC.

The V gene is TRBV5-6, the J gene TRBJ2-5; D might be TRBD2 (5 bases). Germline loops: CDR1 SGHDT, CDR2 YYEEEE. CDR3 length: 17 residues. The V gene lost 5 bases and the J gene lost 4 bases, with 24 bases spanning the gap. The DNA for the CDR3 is TGTGCCAGCAGGGCTGGGTGGTCCGATTTAGGAGGAGAGACCCAGTACTTC. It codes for CASRAGWSDLGGETQYF.

CDR3 nucleotides: TGTGCCAGCAGCCCCCAGGACACGAACACTGAAGCTTTCTTT. Amino acids: CASSPQDTNTEAFF. The chain is built from TRBV2 and TRBJ1-1; TRBD1 is a possible D gene (5 bases). This CDR3 region has 14 residues. Germline assignment: CDR1 SNHLY and CDR2 FYNNEI. V was shortened by 6 bases and J by 1 base, with 12 bases between the two germline ends.

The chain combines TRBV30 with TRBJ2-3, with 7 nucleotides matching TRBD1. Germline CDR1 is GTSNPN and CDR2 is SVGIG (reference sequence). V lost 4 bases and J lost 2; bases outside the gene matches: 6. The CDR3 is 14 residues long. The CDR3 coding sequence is TGTGCCTGGACCCCGGGACAGTTCACAGATACGCAGTATTTT. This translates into CAWTPGQFTDTQYF.

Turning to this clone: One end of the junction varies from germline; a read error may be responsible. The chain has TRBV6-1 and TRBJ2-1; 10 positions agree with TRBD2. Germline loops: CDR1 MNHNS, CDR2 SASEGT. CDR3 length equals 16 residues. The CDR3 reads CASSEEASGSFGEQFF. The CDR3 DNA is TGTGCCAGCAGCGAAGAGGCTAGCGGGAGCTTCGGGGAGCAGTTCTTC.

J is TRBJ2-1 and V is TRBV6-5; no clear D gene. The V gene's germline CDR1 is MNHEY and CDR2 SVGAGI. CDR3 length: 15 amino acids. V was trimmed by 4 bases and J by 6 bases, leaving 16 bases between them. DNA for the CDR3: TGTGCCAGCAGTTCCCTTTATATCGCTGGCAATGAGCAGTTCTTC. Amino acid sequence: CASSSLYIAGNEQFF.

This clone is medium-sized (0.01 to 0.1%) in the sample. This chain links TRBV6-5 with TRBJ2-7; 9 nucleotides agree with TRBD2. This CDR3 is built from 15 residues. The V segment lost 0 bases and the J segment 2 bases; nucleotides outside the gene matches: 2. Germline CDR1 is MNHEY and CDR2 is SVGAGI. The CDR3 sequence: CASSYSTSGPYEQYF. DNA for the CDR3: TGTGCCAGCAGTTACTCTACTAGCGGGCCCTACGAGCAGTACTTC.

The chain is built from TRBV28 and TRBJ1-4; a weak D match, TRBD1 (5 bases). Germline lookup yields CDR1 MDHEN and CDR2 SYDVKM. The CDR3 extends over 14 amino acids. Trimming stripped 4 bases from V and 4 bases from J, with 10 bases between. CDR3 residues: CASSYDSYNEKLFF. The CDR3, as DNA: TGTGCCAGCAGTTACGACAGCTATAATGAAAAACTGTTTTTT.